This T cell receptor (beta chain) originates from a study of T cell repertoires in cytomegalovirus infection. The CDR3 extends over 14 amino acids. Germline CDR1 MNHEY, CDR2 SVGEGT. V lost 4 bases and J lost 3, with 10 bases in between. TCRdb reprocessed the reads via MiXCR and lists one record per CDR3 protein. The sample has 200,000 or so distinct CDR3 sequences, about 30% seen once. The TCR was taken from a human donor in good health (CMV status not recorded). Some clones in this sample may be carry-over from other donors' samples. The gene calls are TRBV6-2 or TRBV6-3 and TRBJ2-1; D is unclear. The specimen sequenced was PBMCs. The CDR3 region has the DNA TGTGCCAGCAGTTTGTCTTGGATCTACAATGAGCAGTTCTTC. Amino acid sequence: CASSLSWIYNEQFF.